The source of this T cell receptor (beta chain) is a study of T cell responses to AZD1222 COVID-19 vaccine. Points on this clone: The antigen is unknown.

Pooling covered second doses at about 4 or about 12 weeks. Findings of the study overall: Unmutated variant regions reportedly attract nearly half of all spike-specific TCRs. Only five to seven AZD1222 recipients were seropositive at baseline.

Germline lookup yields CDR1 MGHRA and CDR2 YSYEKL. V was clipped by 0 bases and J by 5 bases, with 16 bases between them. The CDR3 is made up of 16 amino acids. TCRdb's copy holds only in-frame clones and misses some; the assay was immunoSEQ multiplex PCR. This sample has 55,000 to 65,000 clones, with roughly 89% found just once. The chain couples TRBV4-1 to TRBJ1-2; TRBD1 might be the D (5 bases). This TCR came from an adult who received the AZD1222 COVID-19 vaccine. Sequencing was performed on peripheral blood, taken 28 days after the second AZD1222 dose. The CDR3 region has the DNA TGCGCCAGCAGCCAAGAAGGTGTGGGGGTGAAATATGGCTACACCTTC. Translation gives CASSQEGVGVKYGYTF.